These 31 T cell receptor beta chains were all obtained from the same sample, sequenced in a study of identical twins (dated by TCRdb to 2016 to 2018). The library was made by 5' RACE. The reads were generated on an Illumina HiSeq 2000. TCRdb trimmed public reads at Q25 via fastp, called clones via MiXCR and kept in-frame beta chains. Entries that share a CDR3 protein sequence are merged under the most common genes and DNA. This sample lists over 600,000 distinct CDR3 sequences; 21% were detected once. Of the sample, approximately 4.3% falls within the top ten clones. These data are also associated with another study on T cells expressing NK-cell markers.

The sample comprised PBMCs. These receptors were taken from a woman between 18 and 29 years old in good health.

The chain links TRBV7-9 to TRBJ2-5; D gene ambiguous. Germline CDR1 SEHNR, CDR2 FQNEAQ (reference sequence). Deletions cut 5 bases from V and 1 base from J, with 5 bases between. The CDR3 is made up of 12 amino acids. The CDR3 protein is CASSRIQETQYF. In DNA, the CDR3 is TGTGCCAGCAGCCGTATCCAAGAGACCCAGTACTTC.

The CDR3 region has the DNA TGTGCCAGCAGTTACACGGGGGGCAACCAGTACTTC. It is translated as CASSYTGGNQYF. This chain connects TRBV6-5 to TRBJ2-7, with D perhaps matching TRBD2 (7 bases). The CDR3 covers 12 residues. V dropped 2 bases and J dropped 10 bases, with 12 bases sitting between them. The V gene's germline CDR1 is MNHEY and CDR2 SVGAGI.

The V call is TRBV19, the J call TRBJ2-2, with D perhaps matching TRBD2 (6 bases). Looked up from germline, CDR1 is LNHDA and CDR2 is SQIVND (reference sequence). V was trimmed by 3 bases and J by 5 bases, leaving 13 bases between them. The CDR3 sequence is 15 residues long. CDR3 bases: TGTGCCAGTAGTATGGGCCCAGGGAGGACCGGGGAGCTGTTTTTT. Protein: CASSMGPGRTGELFF.

This clonotype was counted at least ten times. The J gene is TRBJ2-3, the V gene TRBV2; D is possibly TRBD2 (6 bases). Germline V gene data show CDR1 as SNHLY and CDR2 as FYNNEI. V lost 6 bases, J lost 1 base, and 8 bases lay in between. There are 13 residues in the CDR3. The CDR3 sequence is CASRPSGTDTQYF. CDR3 sequence (DNA): TGTGCCAGCAGGCCTAGCGGCACAGATACGCAGTATTTT.

In this sample, this clonotype turned up a few times. This chain joins TRBV20-1 and TRBJ2-1; perhaps D is TRBD1 or TRBD2 (5 bases each). This CDR3 region has 13 residues. Trimming pared 6 bases from V and 8 bases from J, leaving 17 bases between. Germline CDR1 is DFQATT and CDR2 is SNEGSKA (reference sequence). The DNA of the CDR3 is TGCAGTGCGAACTCCGGGACCTTCTATGAGCAGTTCTTC. It specifies CSANSGTFYEQFF.

J is TRBJ2-7 and V is TRBV7-2; possible D gene TRBD2, 5 bases. CDR3 length equals 13 residues. Germline loops: CDR1 SGHTA, CDR2 FQGNSA. Trimming stripped 6 bases from V and 2 bases from J, with 11 bases between. DNA of the CDR3: TGTGCCAGCAGGCCCCACGGGACCTACGAGCAGTACTTC. Translating gives CASRPHGTYEQYF.

The gene calls are TRBV9 and TRBJ2-3, with D tentatively TRBD1 or TRBD2 (5 bases each). V lost 1 base and J 6 bases, leaving 15 bases between the germline ends. The germline gives CDR1 SGDLS, CDR2 YYNGEE. CDR3 size: 15 residues. The CDR3 bases are TGTGCCAGCAGCGTACACGGGACCTTGGTTGATACGCAGTATTTT. Translated: CASSVHGTLVDTQYF. The whole variable domain, remainder taken from reference TRBV9 and TRBJ2-3, is DSGVTQTPKHLITATGQRVTLRCSPRSGDLSVYWYQQSLDQGLQFLIQYYNGEERAKGNILERFSAQQFPDLHSELNLSSLELGDSALYFCASSVHGTLVDTQYFGPGTRLTVL.

The table lists this clonotype with a few counts. CDR3 loop: CASSSRRTGSGGYTF. The CDR3 coding sequence is TGTGCCAGCAGCTCCCGTCGGACAGGGTCCGGTGGCTACACCTTC. The chain recombines TRBV9 with TRBJ1-2; 8 nucleotides line up with TRBD1. Trimming took 4 bases from V and 7 from J; bases not matched to a gene: 12. The CDR3 length is 15 residues. From germline, CDR1 is SGDLS and CDR2 YYNGEE.

The chain couples TRBV20-1 to TRBJ2-7; a possible D gene is TRBD2 (6 bases). Trimming removed 7 bases from V and 5 bases from J, with 15 bases in between. Germline assignment: CDR1 DFQATT and CDR2 SNEGSKA (reference sequence). The CDR3 extends over 12 amino acids. The CDR3 DNA reads TGCAGTGTAATCGGGCCGGGGGACGAGCAGTACTTC. This translates into CSVIGPGDEQYF.

The rearrangement joins TRBV5-1 to TRBJ2-1, with 9 nucleotides matching TRBD2. The ends lost 2 bases at V and 3 bases at J; junction bases unmatched: 6. The CDR3 is 16 amino acids. The germline V gene has CDR1 SGHRS and CDR2 YFSETQ. The CDR3 sequence is CASSFLERGDYNEQFF. DNA of the CDR3: TGCGCCAGCAGCTTTTTGGAGCGGGGGGACTACAATGAGCAGTTCTTC.

This chain links TRBV24-1 with TRBJ2-3, with D unclear. V was shortened by 4 bases and J by 3 bases, with 10 bases between the two germline ends. The germline V gene encodes CDR1 KGHDR and CDR2 SFDVKD. CDR3 length equals 14 residues. The CDR3 nucleotides are TGTGCCACCAGTGACTCTGGACGGACAGATACGCAGTATTTT. Protein product: CATSDSGRTDTQYF.

This clonotype showed up many times. V and J are TRBV7-2 and TRBJ2-3, with D hard to call. With 3 bases removed from V and 0 bases from J, the gap between germline ends came to 7 bases. Germline lookup yields CDR1 SGHTA and CDR2 FQGNSA. The CDR3 is made up of 14 amino acids. CDR3 DNA: TGTGCCAGCAGCTTGGGGTACAGCACAGATACGCAGTATTTT. It translates to CASSLGYSTDTQYF.

The rearrangement uses TRBV5-1 and TRBJ1-1; no clear D. There are 15 residues in the CDR3. Germline CDR1 SGHRS, CDR2 YFSETQ. The V end was cut by 4 bases, the J end by 5 bases, with 18 bases between. DNA for the CDR3: TGCGCCAGCAGCGTTCCCCGAACGGGAGGAACTGAAGCTTTCTTT. Its protein is CASSVPRTGGTEAFF.

The chain is built from TRBV12-3 or TRBV12-4 and TRBJ1-2; weak D call: TRBD1 (5 bases). V dropped 3 bases and J dropped 8 bases, with 13 bases sitting between them. The CDR3 sequence is 13 residues long. This chain's CDR3 is CASSFVGTAGYTF. Written as DNA, the CDR3 is TGTGCCAGCAGTTTTGTTGGGACTGCCGGCTACACCTTC.

This clonotype came up a few times. The CDR3 DNA reads TGTGCCAGCAGTTACGGGCTCGCCTTACGAGAGCAGTACTTC. It yields the protein CASSYGLALREQYF. This rearrangement joins TRBV6-2 or TRBV6-3 to TRBJ2-7; D is undetermined. The V gene lost 2 bases and the J gene lost 7 bases, with 15 bases spanning the gap. Germline values: CDR1 MNHEY, CDR2 SVGEGT. This CDR3 comprises 14 residues.

This clonotype was detected many times. The conserved phenylalanine or tryptophan normally closing the CDR3 is absent here, so this likely arose from a read error. The DNA is omitted, as the CDR3 cannot be located on it reliably, and the CDR3 follows TCRdb's listing. V is TRBV12-3 or TRBV12-4 and J is TRBJ1-3. The CDR3 is 13 amino acids long, termini counted. The CDR3 loop is CASSLIRDGPFYV.

The chain couples TRBV10-3 to TRBJ2-7, with D possibly matching TRBD2 (6 bases). CDR1 is ENHRY and CDR2 is SYGVKD in the germline V gene. The V end lost 10 bases, the J end lost 6 bases, and 19 bases lay between the germline ends. This CDR3 spans 13 amino acids. The CDR3 loop is CATYVGRGGEQYF. For the CDR3, the DNA is TGTGCCACCTATGTTGGGCGGGGCGGCGAGCAGTACTTC.

V and J are TRBV12-3 or TRBV12-4 and TRBJ2-2; 8 bases are shared with TRBD2. This CDR3 has 14 amino acids. With 2 bases clipped from V and 7 bases from J, the junction kept 3 bases outside the gene matches. The CDR3 loop reads CASSLRRGVGELFF. Written as DNA, the CDR3 is TGTGCCAGCAGTTTAAGGCGGGGGGTCGGGGAGCTGTTTTTT.

The chain employs TRBV7-8 and TRBJ2-1; D not certain. Trimming left V 8 bases short and J 6 bases short, with 11 bases between. In germline, CDR1 is SGHVS, CDR2 FQNEAQ. The CDR3 totals 12 residues. CDR3 amino acids: CASFEPFNEQFF. DNA of the CDR3: TGTGCCAGCTTCGAGCCCTTCAATGAGCAGTTCTTC.

Ten or more counts support this clonotype. This chain uses TRBV10-3 with TRBJ2-1; D uncertain. V was trimmed by 4 bases and J by 4 bases, leaving 11 bases between them. Germline V lookup: CDR1 ENHRY, CDR2 SYGVKD. CDR3 size: 14 residues. The CDR3 coding sequence is TGTGCCATCAGTGGCCAGCTGGGGTACAATGAGCAGTTCTTC. Translating gives CAISGQLGYNEQFF.

In its sample, this clonotype was seen a few times. The chain carries TRBV5-1 and TRBJ2-3; no reliable D call. The ends were cut back, 4 bases at V and 6 bases at J, with 15 bases in the middle. Germline V gene lookup returns CDR1 SGHRS and CDR2 YFSETQ. The CDR3 has 14 residues. The CDR3 sequence is CASSLDGGGDTQYF. CDR3 nucleotide sequence: TGCGCCAGCAGCCTGGACGGCGGTGGGGATACGCAGTATTTT.

This clonotype was counted between two and nine times. The V call is TRBV20-1, the J call TRBJ2-1; D ambiguous. Between the trimmed V and J ends, which lost 3 bases and 15 bases, there was a span of 18 bases. This CDR3 is 12 amino acids long. CDR1 DFQATT and CDR2 SNEGSKA come from the germline V gene (reference sequence). This chain's CDR3 is CSASYFGFRWFF. CDR3 nucleotide sequence: TGCAGTGCTAGCTATTTCGGGTTTCGTTGGTTCTTC.

The chain recombines TRBV11-2 with TRBJ2-1; TRBD1 is a possible D gene (6 bases). The CDR3 runs 14 residues. Germline assignment: CDR1 SGHAT and CDR2 FQNNGV. V was shortened by 2 bases and J by 8 bases, with 13 bases between the two germline ends. The CDR3 sequence: CASSLLTGRDEQFF. The DNA for the CDR3 is TGTGCCAGCAGCTTACTTACAGGGCGGGATGAGCAGTTCTTC.

This clonotype has more than one count but fewer than ten. This rearrangement joins TRBV30 to TRBJ2-1; D unresolved. Germline V gene sequence: CDR1 GTSNPN, CDR2 SVGIG (reference sequence). Trimming pared 3 bases from V and 8 bases from J, leaving 14 bases between. CDR3 length: 13 amino acids. DNA of the CDR3: TGTGCCTGGAGCCGTGACCCGGATGATGAGCAGTTCTTC. It encodes CAWSRDPDDEQFF.

The CDR3, as DNA: TGCAGCGTTGATAGTCTAGCGGGATTCACAGATACGCAGTATTTT. The encoded protein is CSVDSLAGFTDTQYF. The chain couples TRBV29-1 to TRBJ2-3; TRBD2 agrees at 9 bases. This CDR3 region has 15 residues. Germline V gene lookup returns CDR1 SQVTM and CDR2 ANQGSEA. Germline trimming cut 3 bases from V and 2 bases from J; bases unmatched to any gene: 6.

The chain uses TRBV6-5 and TRBJ2-3; tentatively, D is TRBD1 (5 bases). CDR1 is MNHEY, CDR2 SVGAGI, per germline. The V end was cut by 2 bases, the J end by 3 bases, with 12 bases between. This CDR3 region has 15 residues. The CDR3 loop is CASSYGRVETDTQYF. The CDR3 DNA sequence: TGTGCCAGCAGTTACGGCAGGGTGGAGACAGATACGCAGTATTTT.

The chain links TRBV12-3 or TRBV12-4 to TRBJ1-1, with D unclear. The CDR3 is 10 residues long. The V gene lost 10 bases and the J gene lost 1 base, with 4 bases spanning the gap. CDR3 in DNA: TGTGCCACCTCGAACACTGAAGCTTTCTTT. Amino acid sequence: CATSNTEAFF.

V is TRBV6-1 and J is TRBJ1-1, with TRBD1 as a possible D gene (5 bases). V was cut by 7 bases and J by 7 bases, with 16 bases left in between. The CDR3 covers 13 residues. CDR1 is MNHNS and CDR2 is SASEGT in the germline V gene. CDR3 nucleotides: TGTGCCAGCATTCGTTCCGGGACGGATGAAGCTTTCTTT. Translated: CASIRSGTDEAFF.

V usage is TRBV20-1 and J usage is TRBJ1-1; D perhaps matches TRBD1 (5 bases). CDR1 and CDR2 from the germline V gene are DFQATT and SNEGSKA (reference sequence). The CDR3 length is 12 residues. Trimming cost V 0 bases and J 10 bases, with 12 bases left between them. This CDR3 reads CSARDLPGGAFF. The CDR3 bases are TGCAGTGCTAGAGATCTGCCGGGGGGAGCTTTCTTT.

The chain joins TRBV12-3 or TRBV12-4 to TRBJ2-3, with D possibly matching TRBD1 (5 bases). The CDR3 covers 13 residues. Trimming stripped 1 base from V and 6 bases from J, with 8 bases between. The CDR3 sequence: CASSLEGWDTQYF. DNA of the CDR3: TGTGCCAGCAGTTTAGAGGGGTGGGATACGCAGTATTTT.

V and J are TRBV10-3 and TRBJ1-1; D gene uncertain. Per the germline V gene, CDR1 is ENHRY and CDR2 is SYGVKD. V lost 0 bases and J 2 bases, leaving 7 bases between the germline ends. The CDR3 length is 14 residues. CDR3: CAISESSGNTEAFF. The CDR3 region has the DNA TGTGCCATCAGTGAGTCGTCCGGAAACACTGAAGCTTTCTTT.